Each of the 9 T cell receptor beta chains below was sequenced from the same sample in a study of shared clonotypes between healthy human individuals. Some clones are missing from TCRdb's copy, which holds only in-frame ones; the method was immunoSEQ multiplex PCR. The data contain 2 million to 2.5 million clones, around 95% of them seen just once; the ten biggest clones take up approximately 0.13%. The sequencing input was naive CD4+ T cells sorted from blood. Subset of the sample: CD45RA+ positively selected. The receptors shown here come from a man between 18 and 35 years old in good health.

The chain links TRBV7-2 to TRBJ1-4, with TRBD1 as a possible D gene (5 bases). The CDR3 runs 14 residues. Trimming removed 5 bases from V and 8 bases from J, with 15 bases in between. The germline gives CDR1 SGHTA, CDR2 FQGNSA. The CDR3 DNA reads TGTGCCAGCAGCCTGATAGGGGACCGGGAAAAACTGTTTTTT. Residues: CASSLIGDREKLFF.

The V gene is TRBV9, the J gene TRBJ1-3; D is perhaps TRBD1 (6 bases). The V and J ends lost 4 bases and 0 bases respectively, with 14 bases between them. Germline CDR1 and CDR2: SGDLS and YYNGEE. The CDR3 contains 16 residues. The CDR3 here is CASSSRGPLSGNTIYF. The CDR3 DNA reads TGTGCCAGCAGCAGCAGGGGCCCTCTCTCTGGAAACACCATATATTTT.

V usage is TRBV30 and J usage is TRBJ2-7, with D uncertain. V was cut by 1 base and J by 3 bases, with 7 bases left in between. Germline CDR1 GTSNPN, CDR2 SVGIG (reference sequence). CDR3 length: 12 residues. The CDR3 bases are TGTGCCTGGAGTGACGACGGCTACGAGCAGTACTTC. Its protein is CAWSDDGYEQYF.

The V and J genes are TRBV19 and TRBJ2-5; a possible D gene is TRBD2 (7 bases). Germline V gene sequence: CDR1 LNHDA, CDR2 SQIVND (reference sequence). CDR3 length: 14 amino acids. The V end was cut by 3 bases, the J end by 5 bases, with 13 bases between. CDR3 region: CASSMQGGGETQYF. In DNA, the CDR3 is TGTGCCAGTAGTATGCAAGGGGGAGGGGAGACCCAGTACTTC.

The V and J genes are TRBV7-9 and TRBJ1-5, with D maybe TRBD1 (6 bases). The CDR3 extends over 15 amino acids. Between the trimmed V and J ends, which lost 0 bases and 2 bases, there was a span of 8 bases. Germline V gene data show CDR1 as SEHNR and CDR2 as FQNEAQ (reference sequence). In nucleotides, the CDR3 is TGTGCCAGCAGCTTAGCGAAGGGGGGCAATCAGCCCCAGCATTTT. It codes for CASSLAKGGNQPQHF.

J is TRBJ2-1 and V is TRBV5-4; D is undetermined. V shed 3 bases and J shed 3 bases, with 19 bases lying between them. Germline values: CDR1 SGHNT, CDR2 YYREEE (reference sequence). The CDR3 length is 17 residues. CDR3 bases: TGTGCCAGCAGCTCGCCTTTCACCAAAAAGGACTACAATGAGCAGTTCTTC. Residues: CASSSPFTKKDYNEQFF.

This CDR3 reads CATSTRGTSGGSQETQYF. As DNA, the CDR3 is TGTGCCACCAGCACGCGGGGGACTAGCGGGGGCTCTCAAGAGACCCAGTACTTC. V and J are TRBV15 and TRBJ2-5; 14 nucleotides align to TRBD2. The junction had 9 bases not matched to a gene; V was cut back by 4 bases and J by 2 bases. Germline lookup yields CDR1 LNHNV and CDR2 YYDKDF (reference sequence). This CDR3 comprises 18 residues.

The J gene is TRBJ2-1, the V gene TRBV7-9, with 12 bases that match TRBD2. CDR3 size: 15 residues. Losses at the gene ends were 5 bases for V and 4 bases for J; bases not matched to a gene: 3. Germline V gene data show CDR1 as SEHNR and CDR2 as FQNEAQ (reference sequence). The CDR3 DNA is TGTGCCAGCAGCCGACTAGCGGGAGCATACAATGAGCAGTTCTTC. It encodes CASSRLAGAYNEQFF.

The genes are TRBV29-1 and TRBJ1-2, with 9 bases identical to TRBD1. After removal of 6 bases from V and 7 bases from J, the junction contained 9 bases not matched to a gene. Germline V lookup: CDR1 SQVTM, CDR2 ANQGSEA. The CDR3 covers 13 residues. Here the CDR3 DNA reads TGCAGCGTAGGGGGACAGGGATATGGTGGCTACACCTTC. This encodes CSVGGQGYGGYTF.